These 21 T cell receptor beta chains were all obtained from the same sample, sequenced in a study of response to subunit inactivated influenza vaccine. TCRdb reprocessed the RT-PCR reads with MiXCR, giving one entry per CDR3 protein. The sample contains 650,000 to 800,000 distinct CDR3 sequences, approximately 14% of which appear only once. The sequencing used PBMCs from blood, collected around 15 days before vaccination. Every receptor here comes from a man aged 50 or older who received an inactivated influenza vaccine.

In regard to this clonotype: A read error is likely, as this CDR3 ends without the conserved phenylalanine or tryptophan. This chain links TRBV29-1 with TRBJ2-5; 7 nucleotides line up with TRBD1. The V segment lost 7 bases and the J segment 0 bases; nucleotides outside the gene matches: 2. The CDR3 totals 12 residues. The germline CDR1 and CDR2 sequences are SQVTM and ANQGSEA. The chain's CDR3 is CSADRDQETQYY. The CDR3 bases are TGCAGCGCCGACAGGGACCAAGAGACCCAGTACTAC.

This clonotype has a count of ten or more. The V and J genes are TRBV29-1 and TRBJ2-1; 8 bases map to TRBD1. Germline CDR1 is SQVTM and CDR2 is ANQGSEA. The CDR3 runs 13 residues. J lost 2 bases, V lost 6 bases, and 3 bases had no gene match. This CDR3 is CSVVTGAYNEQFF. DNA for the CDR3: TGCAGCGTAGTGACAGGGGCCTACAATGAGCAGTTCTTC.

A few counts support this clonotype. The J gene is TRBJ1-2, the V gene TRBV20-1, with 10 bases identical to TRBD1. V lost 5 bases and J lost 4; bases outside the gene matches: 7. The CDR3 totals 14 residues. CDR1 and CDR2 from the germline V gene are DFQATT and SNEGSKA (reference sequence). In DNA, the CDR3 is TGCAGTGCTCCCCGACAGGGGGCTGGCTATGGCTACACCTTC. Translated: CSAPRQGAGYGYTF.

This clonotype was found a few times. Written as DNA, the CDR3 is TGTGCCAGCAGCCAAGATGGCCTGTGGGACTCGCTTCCCCACGAGCAGTACTTC. Translated: CASSQDGLWDSLPHEQYF. The genes are TRBV3-1 and TRBJ2-7; D might be TRBD2 (6 bases). Per germline, CDR1 LGHDT and CDR2 YNNKEL (reference sequence). The length of the CDR3 is 18 residues. V shed 0 bases and J shed 5 bases, with 23 bases lying between them.

This sequence joins TRBV20-1 and TRBJ2-1; 12 nucleotides line up with TRBD2. The trim removed 5 bases at V and 7 bases at J, leaving 6 bases unmatched. Looked up from germline, CDR1 is DFQATT and CDR2 is SNEGSKA (reference sequence). The CDR3 covers 14 residues. The CDR3 DNA is TGCAGTGCTCCCCTAGCGGGAGGGCTGAATGAGCAGTTCTTC. This gives the protein CSAPLAGGLNEQFF.

This clonotype was observed a few times. The chain carries TRBV25-1 and TRBJ2-1; D is uncertain. The CDR3 contains 16 residues. Trimming removed 1 base at V and 4 bases at J, with 14 bases between. Germline V gene data show CDR1 as MGHDK and CDR2 as SYGVNS. DNA for the CDR3: TGTGCCAGCAGTGAATTGGGGAAAACCCAATACAATGAGCAGTTCTTC. Its translation is CASSELGKTQYNEQFF.

There are many counts of this clonotype. The rearrangement links TRBV18 to TRBJ2-7; 9 bases fit TRBD2. V lost 6 bases, J lost 10 bases, and 16 bases stayed unmatched. The CDR3 runs to 15 residues. From germline, CDR1 is KGHSH and CDR2 LQKENI. This CDR3 reads CASSPTASGAHNQYF. In DNA form, the CDR3 reads TGTGCCAGCTCCCCTACCGCTAGCGGGGCCCACAATCAGTACTTC.

This clonotype was observed a handful of times. V gene TRBV25-1 combines with J gene TRBJ2-3, with TRBD2 matching 7 bases. Germline values: CDR1 MGHDK, CDR2 SYGVNS. Trimming removed 2 bases from V and 3 bases from J; junction bases left unmatched: 11. The CDR3 is 17 amino acids. CDR3 coding DNA: TGTGCCAGCAGTGAAGGGAGTCTTGGGACTAAGACAGATACGCAGTATTTT. This encodes CASSEGSLGTKTDTQYF.

This clonotype has more than one count but fewer than ten. The genes are TRBV7-9 and TRBJ2-5; D tentatively reads TRBD1 or TRBD2 (6 bases each). Trimming stripped 1 base from V and 4 bases from J, with 16 bases between. The CDR3 is 16 amino acids. In germline, CDR1 is SEHNR, CDR2 FQNEAQ (reference sequence). The CDR3 sequence is CASSLGRVQGGETQYF. CDR3 bases: TGTGCCAGCAGCTTAGGTCGCGTACAGGGAGGAGAGACCCAGTACTTC.

This clonotype was counted only a few times. V is TRBV29-1 and J is TRBJ2-5; D gene ambiguous. Germline V CDR1 and CDR2: SQVTM, ANQGSEA. The CDR3 runs to 11 residues. Trimming stripped 3 bases from V and 5 bases from J, with 7 bases between. DNA for the CDR3: TGCAGCGTTGAGCTGACGGAGACCCAGTACTTC. Encoded protein: CSVELTETQYF.

This sequence joins TRBV6-1 and TRBJ1-3; D might be TRBD1 (5 bases). The CDR3 sequence is 14 residues long. Trimming removed 6 bases from V and 3 bases from J, with 12 bases in between. Germline V gene data show CDR1 as MNHNS and CDR2 as SASEGT. In DNA, the CDR3 is TGTGCCAGCAGAGCCGACAGTTATGGAAACACCATATATTTT. It yields the protein CASRADSYGNTIYF.

The chain employs TRBV14 and TRBJ1-4; D call uncertain. From germline, CDR1 is SGHDN and CDR2 FVKESK. The CDR3 runs 16 residues. Trimming shortened V by 4 bases and J by 7 bases, and 19 bases separated the two germline ends. In DNA form, the CDR3 reads TGTGCCAGCAGCCCCTCCCGCGGATCTACAAGTGAAAAACTGTTTTTT. Protein: CASSPSRGSTSEKLFF. Together with reference TRBV14 and TRBJ1-4, the CDR3 gives the full variable domain: EAGVTQFPSHSVIEKGQTVTLRCDPISGHDNLYWYRRVMGKEIKFLLHFVKESKQDESGMPNNRFLAERTGGTYSTLKVQPAELEDSGVYFCASSPSRGSTSEKLFFGSGTQLSVL.

The gene calls are TRBV7-9 and TRBJ2-1; a possible D gene is TRBD1 (7 bases). Germline loops: CDR1 SEHNR, CDR2 FQNEAQ (reference sequence). Trimming removed 5 bases from V and 2 bases from J, with 16 bases in between. The CDR3 spans 16 residues. The chain's CDR3 is CASSPRRGRTYNEQFF. CDR3 nucleotide sequence: TGTGCCAGCAGCCCCCGGAGGGGGCGGACCTACAATGAGCAGTTCTTC.

V and J are TRBV12-3 or TRBV12-4 and TRBJ2-1; possibly TRBD1 for D (5 bases). The CDR3 is 17 amino acids. Between the trimmed V and J ends, which lost 5 bases and 0 bases, there was a span of 17 bases. Here the CDR3 DNA reads TGTGCCAGCAGTCCCCTGACAGCCTACGACTCCTACAATGAGCAGTTCTTC. As protein: CASSPLTAYDSYNEQFF.

This chain joins TRBV4-3 and TRBJ2-3, with 10 positions matching TRBD2. The CDR3 extends over 20 amino acids. The V gene end was trimmed by 3 bases and the J gene end by 1 base; junction bases not matched to a gene: 16. Per germline, CDR1 LGHNA and CDR2 YSLEER. The CDR3 is CASSQARGSGRVWGTDTQYF. In DNA form, the CDR3 reads TGCGCCAGCAGCCAGGCCAGGGGGAGCGGGAGGGTGTGGGGCACAGATACGCAGTATTTT.

This clonotype was seen only a few times. The CDR3 sequence: CATSDIAGGHHEQFF. For the CDR3, the DNA is TGTGCCACCAGTGATATAGCGGGAGGGCATCATGAGCAGTTCTTC. The V gene is TRBV24-1, the J gene TRBJ2-1; TRBD2 matches at 11 bases. Germline CDR1 is KGHDR and CDR2 is SFDVKD. CDR3 length equals 15 residues. The V gene end was trimmed by 3 bases and the J gene end by 8 bases; junction bases not matched to a gene: 5.

The table lists this clonotype with a few counts. The V call is TRBV6-1, the J call TRBJ1-3, with 11 bases matching TRBD1. Germline V gene sequence: CDR1 MNHNS, CDR2 SASEGT. The CDR3 is 17 amino acids. V lost 7 bases, J lost 4 bases, and 12 bases stayed unmatched. CDR3 in DNA: TGTGCCAGCATTCGGACAGGGGGCGAGTTTGCAGGAAACACCATATATTTT. It is translated as CASIRTGGEFAGNTIYF.

This clonotype was observed many times. The rearrangement uses TRBV5-1 and TRBJ2-2; D remains unclear. The germline gives CDR1 SGHRS, CDR2 YFSETQ. V was clipped by 5 bases and J by 4 bases, with 15 bases between them. This CDR3 comprises 15 residues. The CDR3 coding sequence is TGCGCCAGCAGGACGGACGGGTTTTTCACCGGGGAGCTGTTTTTT. Its translation: CASRTDGFFTGELFF.

This clonotype was picked up many times. V gene TRBV4-3 combines with J gene TRBJ2-2; a possible D gene is TRBD2 (5 bases). Trimming took off 0 bases at V and 7 bases at J, with 12 bases between the two ends. Germline CDR1 LGHNA, CDR2 YSLEER. The CDR3 is 15 residues long. The DNA for the CDR3 is TGCGCCAGCAGCCAAGATTGGGAGAGGCGCGGGGAGCTGTTTTTT. This codes for CASSQDWERRGELFF.

CDR3 region: CSVEVSGSYNEQFF. DNA for the CDR3: TGCAGCGTTGAGGTTTCCGGCTCCTACAATGAGCAGTTCTTC. The chain couples TRBV29-1 to TRBJ2-1; no firm D call. V was shortened by 3 bases and J by 0 bases, with 9 bases between the two germline ends. Germline V CDR1 and CDR2: SQVTM, ANQGSEA. CDR3 length equals 14 residues.

This clonotype was detected only a few times. The chain employs TRBV7-2 and TRBJ2-3, with 8 bases fitting TRBD1. This CDR3 comprises 13 residues. The germline V gene encodes CDR1 SGHTA and CDR2 FQGNSA. Trimming took 4 bases from V and 4 from J; bases not matched to a gene: 1. CDR3 amino acids: CASSSGGPDTQYF. In DNA, the CDR3 is TGTGCCAGCAGCTCAGGGGGCCCAGATACGCAGTATTTT.